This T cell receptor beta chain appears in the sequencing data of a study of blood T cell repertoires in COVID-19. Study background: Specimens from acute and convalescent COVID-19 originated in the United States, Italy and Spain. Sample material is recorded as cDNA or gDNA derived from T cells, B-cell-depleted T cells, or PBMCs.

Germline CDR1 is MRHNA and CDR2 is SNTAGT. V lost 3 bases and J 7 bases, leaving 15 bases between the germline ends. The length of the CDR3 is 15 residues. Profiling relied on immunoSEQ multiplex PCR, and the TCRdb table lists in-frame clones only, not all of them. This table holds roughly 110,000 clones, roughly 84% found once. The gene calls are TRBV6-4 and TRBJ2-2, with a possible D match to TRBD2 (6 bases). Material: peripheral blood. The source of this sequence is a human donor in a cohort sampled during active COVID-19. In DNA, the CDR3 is TGTGCCAGCAGTGAAAGCGGAGGGGCGTTCGGGGAGCTGTTTTTT. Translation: CASSESGGAFGELFF.